The text below deals with one TCR beta chain. As yet, its antigen is unknown. The data belong to a study of cytomegalovirus exposure and HLA in healthy donors. Study-wide context: A previous analysis identified around 120 million unique TCR beta sequences derived from around 200 million T cells.

Overall study results and limits: An assumption of roughly uniform sequencing depth across donors underlay the presence/absence analyses.

The primer mix had 60 Vbeta and 13 Jbeta primers. The repertoire was sequenced with immunoSEQ multiplex PCR; TCRdb's copy has only in-frame clones and lacks some. The sample includes about 230,000 clones, 85% to 90% of them seen just once. This CDR3 contains 16 residues. Those who donated were healthy bone marrow donors. Material for sequencing was PBMCs. This receptor was obtained from a human donor in good health. The rearrangement joins TRBV21-1 to TRBJ2-2; TRBD1, the D gene given by the table, was not confirmed from the DNA. TRBV21-1 is an annotated pseudogene. CDR3 coding DNA: TGTGCCAGCAGCAAAAATATCTGGGGGCGACCCGGGGAGCTGTTTTTT. Amino acids: CASSKNIWGRPGELFF.